The 27 T cell receptor beta chains presented below share a single source sample, sequenced in a study of blood T cell repertoires in COVID-19. TCRdb keeps only in-frame clones here, not all; method: immunoSEQ multiplex PCR. The sample includes about 310,000 clones, roughly 84% seen only once; the top ten take 1%. Sequencing input: peripheral blood. The receptors stem from a man over 45 with active or convalescent COVID-19.

The V gene is TRBV5-6, the J gene TRBJ2-5; 9 bases match TRBD1. CDR3 length: 14 amino acids. V shed 5 bases and J 5 bases; nucleotides not matched to a gene: 7. The germline V gene has CDR1 SGHDT and CDR2 YYEEEE. DNA of the CDR3: TGTGCCAGCAGTGACACAGGGGGCGACGAGACCCAGTACTTC. Translation: CASSDTGGDETQYF.

This chain uses TRBV14 with TRBJ2-1; the D gene is possibly TRBD2 (5 bases). This CDR3 spans 15 amino acids. V shed 3 bases and J shed 2 bases, with 11 bases lying between them. CDR1 is SGHDN, CDR2 FVKESK, per germline. Here the CDR3 DNA reads TGTGCCAGCAGCCAGAGGGCACGGACCTACAATGAGCAGTTCTTC. Its translation is CASSQRARTYNEQFF.

This clone was seen once. The chain recombines TRBV29-1 with TRBJ2-3; D unclear. CDR3 length: 14 residues. From germline, CDR1 is SQVTM and CDR2 ANQGSEA. The germline V and J ends were trimmed by 4 bases and 2 bases, with 13 bases remaining between them. The DNA of the CDR3 is TGCAGCGTTGCCTCCCAGTCAGTCACAGATACGCAGTATTTT. Encoded protein: CSVASQSVTDTQYF.

There are a few counts of this clone. CDR3: CASSSEFTGIGGYTF. The CDR3 DNA reads as TGCGCCAGCAGCTCGGAATTTACGGGGATAGGAGGCTACACCTTC. The chain joins TRBV5-1 to TRBJ1-2; D not certain. Germline V gene data show CDR1 as SGHRS and CDR2 as YFSETQ. The CDR3 loop spans 15 amino acids. Deletions cut 3 bases from V and 8 bases from J, with 20 bases between.

The chain couples TRBV7-2 to TRBJ1-3, with 7 bases aligning to TRBD1. The CDR3 spans 15 residues. Germline assignment: CDR1 SGHTA and CDR2 FQGNSA. V shed 5 bases and J 2 bases; nucleotides not matched to a gene: 6. The CDR3 reads CASSQQTGPGNTIYF. Here the CDR3 DNA reads TGTGCCAGCAGCCAACAGACAGGGCCTGGAAACACCATATATTTT.

The gene calls are TRBV10-3 and TRBJ1-2; possibly TRBD1 for D (6 bases). The V end lost 0 bases, the J end lost 4 bases, and 12 bases lay between the germline ends. This CDR3 is built from 15 residues. Germline CDR1 and CDR2: ENHRY and SYGVKD. CDR3 DNA: TGTGCCATCAGTGAGTCGCTGACAGGCCCCTATGGCTACACCTTC. Amino acid sequence: CAISESLTGPYGYTF.

The V call is TRBV27, the J call TRBJ2-1; 12 bases align to TRBD2. Trimming at V came to 3 bases and at J to 6 bases, leaving 3 bases not matched to a gene. Germline V gives CDR1 MNHEY, CDR2 SMNVEV (reference sequence). The CDR3 consists of 15 residues. The CDR3 coding sequence is TGTGCCAGCAGTTTTCTAGCGGGAGGGGGCAATGAGCAGTTCTTC. Translated, it gives CASSFLAGGGNEQFF.

The V call is TRBV7-9, the J call TRBJ2-7; D is uncertain. Germline CDR1 is SEHNR and CDR2 is FQNEAQ (reference sequence). The CDR3 runs 13 residues. The ends were cut back, 3 bases at V and 2 bases at J, with 8 bases in the middle. CDR3 DNA sequence: TGTGCCAGCAGCTTTTTGCAGGCCTACGAGCAGTACTTC. Amino acids: CASSFLQAYEQYF.

This chain uses TRBV2 with TRBJ2-5, with D possibly being TRBD1 (6 bases). Germline V gene lookup returns CDR1 SNHLY and CDR2 FYNNEI. Deletions cut 1 base from V and 5 bases from J, with 14 bases between. The length of the CDR3 is 15 residues. For the CDR3, the DNA is TGTGCCAGCAGTGAAGACAGGGCGGAGGAGGAGACCCAGTACTTC. This gives the protein CASSEDRAEEETQYF.

The V gene is TRBV29-1, the J gene TRBJ2-5; 7 nucleotides match TRBD2. The germline V gene encodes CDR1 SQVTM and CDR2 ANQGSEA. This CDR3 comprises 14 residues. V trimming: 3 bases; J trimming: 2 bases; junction bases outside the gene matches: 6. CDR3 protein: CSVDGQRDQETQYF. The DNA for the CDR3 is TGCAGCGTTGATGGGCAGCGGGATCAAGAGACCCAGTACTTC.

The genes are TRBV6-6 and TRBJ2-1, with TRBD1 as a possible D gene (5 bases). The CDR3 is 13 amino acids. CDR1 is MNHNY and CDR2 is SVGAGI in the germline V gene (reference sequence). V lost 8 bases and J lost 3, with 11 bases in between. This CDR3 is CASAKGVYNEQFF. In nucleotides, the CDR3 is TGTGCCAGCGCCAAAGGGGTCTACAATGAGCAGTTCTTC.

The gene calls are TRBV19 and TRBJ1-5; no clear D. Looked up from germline, CDR1 is LNHDA and CDR2 is SQIVND (reference sequence). Trimming took off 0 bases at V and 0 bases at J, with 15 bases between the two ends. The CDR3 runs 18 residues. The CDR3 protein is CASSIELGRSSSNQPQHF. The CDR3 DNA reads TGTGCCAGTAGTATAGAGCTCGGGAGATCGAGTAGCAATCAGCCCCAGCATTTT.

The chain employs TRBV30 and TRBJ1-6; TRBD1 matches 8 bases. This CDR3 has 14 amino acids. Trimming at V came to 7 bases and at J to 7 bases, leaving 9 bases not matched to a gene. Looked up from germline, CDR1 is GTSNPN and CDR2 is SVGIG (reference sequence). CDR3 amino acids: CASGRDRRNSPLHF. DNA for the CDR3: TGTGCCTCAGGCCGGGACAGGAGGAATTCACCCCTCCACTTT.

This clone was counted once. The CDR3 here is CASSQTLNYGYTF. The CDR3 DNA is TGTGCCAGCAGCCAGACACTTAACTATGGCTACACCTTC. The chain uses TRBV4-2 and TRBJ1-2; D ambiguous. Germline lookup yields CDR1 LGHNA and CDR2 YNFKEQ. The CDR3 is 13 residues long. V lost 3 bases to trimming and J lost 1 base, with 6 bases between them.

The chain has TRBV7-2 and TRBJ2-1; TRBD1 matches 7 bases. Germline V CDR1 and CDR2: SGHTA, FQGNSA. J gave up 15 bases and V 4 bases, and 12 bases lay outside the gene matches. The CDR3 totals 13 residues. The DNA of the CDR3 is TGTGCCAGCAGCTCTCAACCGGGACAGCGTCGGTTCTTC. It encodes CASSSQPGQRRFF.

Concerning this clone: The same CDR3 also results from other DNA sequences found in this sample. This chain joins TRBV7-9 and TRBJ1-2; 7 bases match TRBD1. V dropped 1 base and J dropped 4; count of bases not matched to a gene: 0. The germline V gene has CDR1 SEHNR and CDR2 FQNEAQ (reference sequence). This CDR3 contains 13 residues. CDR3 nucleotides: TGTGCCAGCAGCTTAGGACAGGGCTATGGCTACACCTTC. It codes for CASSLGQGYGYTF.

This clone occurred once. Written as DNA, the CDR3 is TGTGCCAGCAGCCCGGGACAGGGAGGCGAGACCCAGTACTTC. It specifies CASSPGQGGETQYF. The chain joins TRBV9 to TRBJ2-5; 9 nucleotides line up with TRBD1. CDR1 is SGDLS, CDR2 YYNGEE, per germline. This CDR3 spans 14 amino acids. V shed 4 bases and J 5 bases; nucleotides not matched to a gene: 6.

This clone has just a few counts. The chain has TRBV2 and TRBJ1-2, with 8 nucleotides matching TRBD1. V lost 8 bases to trimming and J lost 4 bases; unmatched junction nucleotides: 9. Germline CDR1 reads SNHLY; CDR2 reads FYNNEI. The CDR3 runs to 14 residues. CDR3 residues: CASSPKQGGYGYTF. For the CDR3, the DNA is TGTGCCAGCTCACCCAAACAGGGGGGCTATGGCTACACCTTC.

This clone was seen a few times. This rearrangement joins TRBV28 to TRBJ1-5; the match to TRBD1 covers 7 bases. This CDR3 is 15 amino acids long. Losses at the gene ends were 5 bases for V and 0 bases for J; bases not matched to a gene: 4. Per the germline V gene, CDR1 is MDHEN and CDR2 is SYDVKM. CDR3: CASSPRQGSNQPQHF. CDR3 DNA sequence: TGTGCCAGCAGTCCTAGACAGGGTAGCAATCAGCCCCAGCATTTT.

As concerns this clone: Other DNA sequences from this sample encode an identical CDR3 as well. The J gene is TRBJ2-7, the V gene TRBV2; D gene ambiguous. Trimming removed 8 bases at V and 1 base at J, with 9 bases between. The CDR3 length is 12 residues. Germline-derived CDR1 and CDR2 are SNHLY and FYNNEI. CDR3 DNA: TGTGCCAGCGGCGGATCTTCCTACGAGCAGTACTTC. Amino acids: CASGGSSYEQYF.

This clone was detected only a few times. The chain uses TRBV2 and TRBJ1-1; 8 bases align to TRBD1. V dropped 1 base and J dropped 3; count of bases not matched to a gene: 4. CDR3 length: 15 amino acids. The V gene's germline CDR1 is SNHLY and CDR2 FYNNEI. The CDR3: CASSEGTGWDTEAFF. CDR3 DNA: TGTGCCAGCAGTGAAGGGACAGGGTGGGACACTGAAGCTTTCTTT.

The V and J genes are TRBV18 and TRBJ1-4, with D possibly TRBD1 on 6 matching bases. Deletions cut 1 base from V and 1 base from J, with 16 bases between. This CDR3 is built from 18 residues. CDR1 KGHSH and CDR2 LQKENI come from the germline V gene. CDR3 in DNA: TGTGCCAGCTCACCACAGTTACAGGGATTTGGAACTAATGAAAAACTGTTTTTT. This translates into CASSPQLQGFGTNEKLFF.

This chain connects TRBV15 to TRBJ1-1; TRBD1 is a possible D gene (6 bases). The V end lost 9 bases, the J end lost 4 bases, and 15 bases lay between the germline ends. The germline CDR1 and CDR2 sequences are LNHNV and YYDKDF (reference sequence). CDR3 size: 13 residues. The CDR3 DNA sequence: TGTGCCACACGCCAGGGCAGGGGCACTGAAGCTTTCTTT. It specifies CATRQGRGTEAFF.

The chain joins TRBV7-3 to TRBJ2-7, with TRBD2 matching over 7 bases. Germline-derived CDR1 and CDR2 are SGHTA and FQGTGA. Trimming cost V 5 bases and J 2 bases; bases outside gene matches: 3. The CDR3 spans 13 residues. Here the CDR3 reads CASSNGLAYEQYF. The CDR3 nucleotides are TGTGCCAGCAGCAATGGACTAGCCTACGAGCAGTACTTC.

The chain couples TRBV30 to TRBJ2-7, with TRBD1 identical over 8 bases. Germline-derived CDR1 and CDR2 are GTSNPN and SVGIG (reference sequence). Unmatched junction bases numbered 7, after V lost 1 base and J lost 5 bases. The CDR3 covers 14 residues. The CDR3: CAWSGGQGANEQYF. The CDR3 DNA sequence: TGTGCCTGGAGTGGGGGGCAGGGGGCAAACGAGCAGTACTTC.

The rearrangement links TRBV2 to TRBJ1-5; 7 bases agree with TRBD1. J was trimmed by 2 bases and V by 8 bases; bases with no gene match: 12. In germline, CDR1 is SNHLY, CDR2 FYNNEI. The CDR3 spans 16 residues. The DNA for the CDR3 is TGTGCCAGCCGAAGGGGGCCTAAGAGTGGCAATCAGCCCCAGCATTTT. Translating gives CASRRGPKSGNQPQHF.

V and J are TRBV11-2 and TRBJ2-4; 9 bases align to TRBD2. The CDR3 consists of 17 residues. The V gene end was trimmed by 4 bases and the J gene end by 7 bases; junction bases not matched to a gene: 14. From germline, CDR1 is SGHAT and CDR2 FQNNGV. CDR3 DNA: TGTGCCAGCAGCTCCCCAGGGGGGCGGGGGGGCGCGAACATTCAGTACTTC. Protein sequence: CASSSPGGRGGANIQYF.